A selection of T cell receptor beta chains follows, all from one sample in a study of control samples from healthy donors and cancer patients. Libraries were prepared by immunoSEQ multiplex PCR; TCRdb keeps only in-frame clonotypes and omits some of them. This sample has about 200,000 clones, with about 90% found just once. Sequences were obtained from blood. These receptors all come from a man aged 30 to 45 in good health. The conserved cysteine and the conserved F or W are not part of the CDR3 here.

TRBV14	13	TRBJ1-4	ASSQVRGSNEKLF
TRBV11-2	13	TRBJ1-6	ASSLMDTSNSPLH
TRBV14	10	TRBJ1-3	ASSLQGNTIY
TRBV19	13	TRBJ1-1	ASTPRDRPNTEAF
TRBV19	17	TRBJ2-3	ASSIEGFPGQGVPDTQY
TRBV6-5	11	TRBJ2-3	ASSGASTDTQY
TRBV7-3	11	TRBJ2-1	ASSSGQGLGQF
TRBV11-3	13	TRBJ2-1	ASSRGASVRNEQF
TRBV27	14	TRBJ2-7	ASSFGWTSGSYEQY
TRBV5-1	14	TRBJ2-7	ASSPQGWLGSYEQY
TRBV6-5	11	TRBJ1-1	ASSSGLHTEAF
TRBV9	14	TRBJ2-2	ASSAGGITNTGELF
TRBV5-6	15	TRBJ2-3	ASSFEASGGLTDTQY
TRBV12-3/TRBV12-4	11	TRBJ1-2	ASSLVRGYGYT
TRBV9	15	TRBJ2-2	ASSVRFAGRRTGELF
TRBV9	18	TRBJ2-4	ASSVDGTGGGVRHQNIQY